Below are 28 T cell receptor beta chains sequenced from a single sample in a study of human T cells and chemical hapten exposure. Stated time point: patch test 1, 2 weeks after DPC sensitization. Treatment described: therapeutic diphenylcyclopropenone sensitization with weekly scalp DPC. MiXCR, applied by TCRdb to the RACE reads, yields one record per CDR3 protein. This sample has around 380,000 distinct CDR3 sequences, with nearly 5% found just once. Sequences were derived from whole blood, sampled in connection with sensitization to the hapten diphenylcyclopropenone (DPC). The receptors were gathered from a woman aged 45-60 years with alopecia areata. Some clones in this sample may be carry-over from other donors' samples.

The chain recombines TRBV12-3 or TRBV12-4 with TRBJ2-1; D may be TRBD1 (6 bases). There are 17 residues in the CDR3. Trimming stripped 4 bases from V and 6 bases from J, with 22 bases between. CDR3 residues: CASSSSTGTQVGNEQFF. The CDR3 DNA is TGTGCCAGCAGTTCATCGACCGGGACACAAGTAGGCAATGAGCAGTTCTTC.

The CDR3 coding sequence is TGTGCCTGGAGGGGGACAGGGGGGAGCTATGGCTACACCTTC. Its translation is CAWRGTGGSYGYTF. The chain has TRBV30 and TRBJ1-2; TRBD1 matches at 11 bases. CDR1 is GTSNPN, CDR2 SVGIG, per germline (reference sequence). This CDR3 is built from 14 residues. Losses at the gene ends were 3 bases for V and 4 bases for J; bases not matched to a gene: 4.

Only a few counts were recorded for this clonotype. The chain couples TRBV27 to TRBJ1-6; no clear D. The CDR3 runs 14 residues. Germline-derived CDR1 and CDR2 are MNHEY and SMNVEV (reference sequence). V lost 3 bases to trimming and J lost 7 bases, with 10 bases between them. The CDR3 is CASSFARPNSPLHF. For the CDR3, the DNA is TGTGCCAGCAGTTTTGCCCGGCCAAATTCACCCCTCCACTTT.

This clonotype occurred a few times. The chain carries TRBV6-5 and TRBJ2-7; 10 bases fit TRBD2. The CDR3 loop spans 14 amino acids. The V gene end was trimmed by 6 bases and the J gene end by 0 bases; junction bases not matched to a gene: 2. Germline lookup yields CDR1 MNHEY and CDR2 SVGAGI. CDR3 DNA sequence: TGTGCCAGCAGAACTAGCGGGGTCTCCTACGAGCAGTACTTC. This gives the protein CASRTSGVSYEQYF.

In this sample, this clonotype turned up many times. The chain employs TRBV3-1 and TRBJ2-5; TRBD2 aligns across 9 bases. V lost 1 base to trimming and J lost 5 bases; unmatched junction nucleotides: 5. CDR1 LGHDT and CDR2 YNNKEL come from the germline V gene (reference sequence). The CDR3 is made up of 15 amino acids. The CDR3 loop is CASSQGYSGSETQYF. In nucleotides, the CDR3 is TGTGCCAGCAGCCAAGGATATAGCGGGAGTGAGACCCAGTACTTC.

This chain uses TRBV9 with TRBJ2-3, with TRBD2 matching 13 bases. V was pared by 4 bases and J by 6 bases, with 17 bases of the junction left unmatched. This CDR3 comprises 19 residues. The germline gives CDR1 SGDLS, CDR2 YYNGEE. CDR3 amino acids: CASSPPASGTSGTEDTQYF. The CDR3 DNA reads TGTGCCAGCAGCCCGCCGGCGTCCGGGACTAGCGGGACGGAGGATACGCAGTATTTT.

The chain recombines TRBV11-2 with TRBJ1-4; no firm D call. CDR3 length: 15 amino acids. CDR1 is SGHAT and CDR2 is FQNNGV in the germline V gene. Deletions cut 5 bases from V and 5 bases from J, with 15 bases between. For the CDR3, the DNA is TGTGCCAGCAGCGACGACGGAGAGAGGAATGAAAAACTGTTTTTT. This sequence encodes CASSDDGERNEKLFF.

This clonotype turned up a few times. J is TRBJ2-7 and V is TRBV6-6; tentative D call: TRBD2 (5 bases). The CDR3 extends over 13 amino acids. Germline CDR1 MNHNY, CDR2 SVGAGI (reference sequence). Trimming stripped 5 bases from V and 5 bases from J, with 13 bases between. In DNA form, the CDR3 reads TGTGCCAGCAGTATAGAGGGTTTGGACGAGCAGTACTTC. Translated, it gives CASSIEGLDEQYF.

This clonotype was detected many times. The genes are TRBV11-2 and TRBJ1-1, with D unclear. The ends were cut back, 0 bases at V and 0 bases at J, with 8 bases in the middle. The CDR3 contains 15 residues. The germline V gene encodes CDR1 SGHAT and CDR2 FQNNGV. The CDR3 DNA reads TGTGCCAGCAGCTTAGAAGGTAGGATGAACACTGAAGCTTTCTTT. The encoded protein is CASSLEGRMNTEAFF.

The chain is built from TRBV25-1 and TRBJ1-2, with a possible D match to TRBD1 (5 bases). The V end was cut by 1 base, the J end by 4 bases, with 10 bases between. The CDR3 runs to 14 residues. The germline V gene encodes CDR1 MGHDK and CDR2 SYGVNS. The CDR3: CASSESGRSYGYTF. As DNA, the CDR3 is TGTGCCAGCAGTGAATCAGGGAGGAGCTATGGCTACACCTTC.

This clonotype occurred many times. CDR3 region: CSAFTGKETQYF. For the CDR3, the DNA is TGCAGCGCCTTTACAGGGAAAGAGACCCAGTACTTC. V usage is TRBV29-1 and J usage is TRBJ2-5, with a possible D match to TRBD1 (6 bases). V was clipped by 7 bases and J by 3 bases, with 12 bases between them. The CDR3 consists of 12 residues. Germline values: CDR1 SQVTM, CDR2 ANQGSEA.

The rearrangement links TRBV6-5 to TRBJ2-3; a weak D match, TRBD1 (6 bases). The CDR3 has 16 residues. Germline CDR1 reads MNHEY; CDR2 reads SVGAGI. Trimming pared 0 bases from V and 0 bases from J, leaving 10 bases between. CDR3 region: CASSYSRTASTDTQYF. Written as DNA, the CDR3 is TGTGCCAGCAGTTACTCCCGGACAGCTAGCACAGATACGCAGTATTTT.

V and J are TRBV5-1 and TRBJ2-5; no firm D call. CDR1 is SGHRS, CDR2 YFSETQ, per germline. The CDR3 is 15 residues long. V was pared by 0 bases and J by 5 bases, with 14 bases between. CDR3 nucleotide sequence: TGCGCCAGCAGCTTGGAGGTCAGAGGCGGCGAGACCCAGTACTTC. As protein: CASSLEVRGGETQYF.

This clonotype came up many times. The V gene is TRBV12-3 or TRBV12-4, the J gene TRBJ2-3, with 7 positions matching TRBD1. V lost 7 bases to trimming and J lost 5 bases; unmatched junction nucleotides: 9. The CDR3 runs to 14 residues. The CDR3 bases are TGTGCCAGCAACCACAGGGGCCGGCGAGATACGCAGTATTTT. Its translation: CASNHRGRRDTQYF.

This clonotype was counted many times. This chain connects TRBV29-1 to TRBJ1-1, with a tentative D call TRBD1 (5 bases). V lost 0 bases, J lost 4 bases, and 9 bases lay in between. CDR3 length: 13 residues. The germline CDR1 and CDR2 sequences are SQVTM and ANQGSEA. The CDR3 coding sequence is TGCAGCGTTGAAGAGGGGGTCGGCACTGAAGCTTTCTTT. Translated: CSVEEGVGTEAFF.

The chain recombines TRBV25-1 with TRBJ2-7, with D unresolved. This CDR3 spans 16 amino acids. Germline V gene data show CDR1 as MGHDK and CDR2 as SYGVNS. Deletions cut 7 bases from V and 0 bases from J, with 19 bases between. The CDR3 nucleotides read TGTGCCAGCACCGACGATGGCTTCTCGAGCTCCTACGAGCAGTACTTC. Amino acid sequence: CASTDDGFSSSYEQYF.

This clonotype appeared many times. The chain has TRBV6-2 or TRBV6-3 and TRBJ1-6, with D perhaps TRBD1 (5 bases). This CDR3 comprises 16 residues. Germline values: CDR1 MNHEY, CDR2 SVGEGT. The V end was cut by 2 bases, the J end by 5 bases, with 13 bases between. The CDR3 loop reads CASSYPAGTDNSPLHF. DNA for the CDR3: TGTGCCAGCAGTTACCCCGCAGGGACGGATAATTCACCCCTCCACTTT.

Only a few counts were recorded for this clonotype. This chain connects TRBV29-1 to TRBJ2-7; D is undetermined. CDR1 is SQVTM and CDR2 is ANQGSEA in the germline V gene. V was shortened by 0 bases and J by 0 bases, with 12 bases between the two germline ends. The CDR3 is made up of 15 amino acids. This chain's CDR3 is CSVEDPDGPSYEQYF. CDR3 bases: TGCAGCGTTGAAGATCCTGACGGCCCCTCCTACGAGCAGTACTTC.

This clonotype was detected a few times. The chain joins TRBV4-3 to TRBJ2-3; D gene unclear. V was clipped by 0 bases and J by 0 bases, with 10 bases between them. Germline V gene lookup returns CDR1 LGHNA and CDR2 YSLEER. CDR3 length: 16 residues. In nucleotides, the CDR3 is TGCGCCAGCAGCCAAGAGGTGGCCCCCAGCACAGATACGCAGTATTTT. Amino acids: CASSQEVAPSTDTQYF.

This clonotype was seen more than once but under ten times. This chain joins TRBV7-9 and TRBJ2-1; D unresolved. V lost 7 bases, J lost 6 bases, and 10 bases lay in between. The CDR3 sequence is 12 residues long. The V gene's germline CDR1 is SEHNR and CDR2 FQNEAQ (reference sequence). DNA of the CDR3: TGTGCCAGCACCCTGAGACCCAATGAGCAGTTCTTC. Amino acid sequence: CASTLRPNEQFF.

This chain connects TRBV2 to TRBJ2-2, with TRBD2 identical over 11 bases. V lost 5 bases, J lost 6 bases, and 8 bases stayed unmatched. Germline CDR1 and CDR2: SNHLY and FYNNEI. This CDR3 has 16 residues. The CDR3 sequence: CASSFGSSGGAGELFF. The CDR3 DNA reads as TGTGCCAGCAGTTTCGGGAGTAGCGGGGGGGCCGGGGAGCTGTTTTTT.

This clonotype has more than one count but fewer than ten. The V gene is TRBV28, the J gene TRBJ2-5; 7 nucleotides line up with TRBD1. Germline CDR1 reads MDHEN; CDR2 reads SYDVKM. This CDR3 spans 13 amino acids. Trimming took 6 bases from V and 4 from J; bases not matched to a gene: 5. The CDR3 bases are TGTGCCAGCAGAGTACAGGGGAGAGAGACCCAGTACTTC. It is translated as CASRVQGRETQYF.

This clonotype was seen many times. The chain couples TRBV29-1 to TRBJ1-5; D uncertain. The CDR3 covers 14 residues. Germline V lookup: CDR1 SQVTM, CDR2 ANQGSEA. Trimming shortened V by 0 bases and J by 3 bases, and 9 bases separated the two germline ends. CDR3 bases: TGCAGCGTTGAAGATTCCGGGTTCAATCAGCCCCAGCATTTT. Translated: CSVEDSGFNQPQHF.

This clonotype was observed many times. The chain links TRBV28 to TRBJ2-7, with D possibly TRBD2 on 6 matching bases. Germline values: CDR1 MDHEN, CDR2 SYDVKM. V gave up 7 bases and J gave up 3 bases, with 7 bases separating them. The length of the CDR3 is 11 residues. The CDR3: CASMRDYEQYF. The CDR3 DNA is TGTGCCAGCATGCGGGACTACGAGCAGTACTTC.

This clonotype came up a few times. The chain employs TRBV4-3 and TRBJ2-3; D gene ambiguous. The V end lost 0 bases, the J end lost 2 bases, and 12 bases lay between the germline ends. This CDR3 has 16 residues. In germline, CDR1 is LGHNA, CDR2 YSLEER. The CDR3 spells CASSQEDGIFTDTQYF. The DNA of the CDR3 is TGCGCCAGCAGCCAAGAAGACGGAATTTTCACAGATACGCAGTATTTT.

This clonotype was seen only a few times. The gene calls are TRBV19 and TRBJ1-5; D not resolved. With 3 bases removed from V and 1 base from J, the gap between germline ends came to 7 bases. The CDR3 extends over 14 amino acids. Per the germline V gene, CDR1 is LNHDA and CDR2 is SQIVND (reference sequence). CDR3 loop: CASSISASNQPQHF. The CDR3, as DNA: TGTGCCAGTAGTATTTCGGCAAGCAATCAGCCCCAGCATTTT.

The gene calls are TRBV6-4 and TRBJ1-5; D is uncertain. The CDR3 totals 15 residues. The ends were cut back, 2 bases at V and 0 bases at J, with 8 bases in the middle. The V gene's germline CDR1 is MRHNA and CDR2 SNTAGT. This CDR3 reads CASSDPRVSNQPQHF. The DNA for the CDR3 is TGTGCCAGCAGTGACCCACGGGTTAGCAATCAGCCCCAGCATTTT.

This clonotype was found many times. The rearrangement links TRBV12-3 or TRBV12-4 to TRBJ2-7; D uncertain. The germline V and J ends were trimmed by 3 bases and 2 bases, with 11 bases remaining between them. The CDR3 is 14 amino acids. CDR3 DNA: TGTGCCAGCAGTTTGCACGTTTCTACCTACGAGCAGTACTTC. Translating it yields CASSLHVSTYEQYF.